This T cell receptor (beta chain) was obtained from a study of cytomegalovirus exposure and HLA in healthy donors. Study-wide context: Falling in the Caucasian-associated ancestry cluster were about 83% of around 370 genotyped donors. Study outcomes and limitations: When analyzed later, the rates of TCR association showed variation by HLA locus, with DRB1 the most and HLA-C the fewest.

Healthy donors of bone marrow made up the group. The V gene lost 5 bases and the J gene lost 5 bases, with 15 bases spanning the gap. Germline V lookup: CDR1 SGHTA, CDR2 FQGNSA. The CDR3 is 14 residues long. The PCR had 60 Vbeta and 13 Jbeta primers. Original handling: Approximately 11 million shared chains were among the 80 million or so unique TCR beta chains that a later analysis counted. Clones were read by immunoSEQ multiplex PCR, and TCRdb kept only the in-frame ones, dropping some. That table furnishes V, J and clone size, whereas the DNA furnished D and trimming. The sample gives 80,000 to 130,000 clones, around 80% of which show up once; over 12% is in the top ten. In regard to this clone: Its antigen is unknown.

Sequencing was done on a sample of PBMCs. The rearrangement uses TRBV7-2 and TRBJ2-5; TRBD1 is a possible D gene (6 bases). This TCR came from a male donor in good health and CMV-seropositive. For the CDR3, the DNA is TGTGCCAGCAGCACCCAGGGGAACGGTGAGACCCAGTACTTC. It specifies CASSTQGNGETQYF.